This entry concerns a single T cell receptor beta chain. This specimen comes from a study of early T cells in non-severe SARS-CoV-2 infection. Individual cDNA molecules were tagged with unique molecular identifiers, the study reported. TCRdb passed the 5' RACE reads through MiXCR, listing each CDR3 protein once. The sample yields roughly 35,000 distinct CDR3 sequences, about 7% seen once. The sample comprised whole blood. The source of this sequence is an adult who was a healthcare worker with PCR-confirmed SARS-CoV-2 infection or an uninfected control (not recorded which).

CDR3 sequence (DNA): TGCAGCGTTCGCCCCAGCAATGAGCAGTTCTTC. It codes for CSVRPSNEQFF. The chain couples TRBV29-1 to TRBJ2-1, with D hard to call. Germline CDR1 SQVTM, CDR2 ANQGSEA. Trimming removed 5 bases at V and 6 bases at J, with 8 bases between. This CDR3 has 11 amino acids.